These T cell receptor beta chains were read from a single sample in a study. TCRdb re-analysed the 5' RACE reads in MiXCR, keeping a single row per CDR3 protein. The sample yields around 7,300 distinct CDR3 sequences, 35% to 45% seen once. Material for sequencing was memory CD4+ T cells sorted from blood. These receptors were obtained from a female donor with breast cancer. The CDR3 runs from the conserved cysteine through the conserved F or W. Fields, in order: J gene, D gene, V gene, CDR3 protein. D genes are given only for firm matches.

j_gene: TRBJ1-2; d_gene: NA; v_gene: TRBV27; CDR3aa: CASGPTQGTGYTF
j_gene: TRBJ2-7; d_gene: NA; v_gene: TRBV5-1; CDR3aa: CASSLEGRSYEQYF
j_gene: TRBJ1-4; d_gene: TRBD1; v_gene: TRBV7-9; CDR3aa: CASSLKRDRDNEKLFF
j_gene: TRBJ2-3; d_gene: TRBD1; v_gene: TRBV4-1; CDR3aa: CASSPADRGWADTQYF
j_gene: TRBJ2-1; d_gene: NA; v_gene: TRBV5-1; CDR3aa: CASSLGLDYNEQFF
j_gene: TRBJ1-2; d_gene: NA; v_gene: TRBV6-5; CDR3aa: CASSYLAGADGYTF
j_gene: TRBJ2-3; d_gene: TRBD2; v_gene: TRBV20-1; CDR3aa: CSAGVPSGNTQYF
j_gene: TRBJ2-7; d_gene: NA; v_gene: TRBV3-1; CDR3aa: CASSQDIREQYF
j_gene: TRBJ1-1; d_gene: NA; v_gene: TRBV29-1; CDR3aa: CSARRSEAFF
j_gene: TRBJ2-7; d_gene: NA; v_gene: TRBV20-1; CDR3aa: CSARVGGPLTLGEQYF
j_gene: TRBJ2-1; d_gene: NA; v_gene: TRBV20-1; CDR3aa: CSATTAGGAYNEQFF
j_gene: TRBJ2-3; d_gene: NA; v_gene: TRBV7-2; CDR3aa: CASSLRGSDTQYF
j_gene: TRBJ2-5; d_gene: TRBD1; v_gene: TRBV4-2; CDR3aa: CASSYRDREETQYF
j_gene: TRBJ2-3; d_gene: NA; v_gene: TRBV24-1; CDR3aa: CATGGSPSDTQYF
j_gene: TRBJ2-5; d_gene: NA; v_gene: TRBV4-2; CDR3aa: CASSQDSMVETQYF
j_gene: TRBJ2-3; d_gene: NA; v_gene: TRBV6-5; CDR3aa: CASSPFPSSTDTQYF
j_gene: TRBJ1-2; d_gene: TRBD1; v_gene: TRBV6-5; CDR3aa: CASTQDRESGYTF
j_gene: TRBJ1-1; d_gene: TRBD1; v_gene: TRBV6-6; CDR3aa: CANKKTRAGGGGTEAFF
j_gene: TRBJ2-5; d_gene: TRBD2; v_gene: TRBV6-5; CDR3aa: CASSPVGVGRARETQYF
j_gene: TRBJ1-5; d_gene: NA; v_gene: TRBV6-1; CDR3aa: CASRGGVNQPQHF
j_gene: TRBJ2-7; d_gene: NA; v_gene: TRBV11-1; CDR3aa: CASSRQRDEQYF
j_gene: TRBJ2-1; d_gene: TRBD1; v_gene: TRBV29-1; CDR3aa: CSVEGQGYNEQFF
j_gene: TRBJ2-3; d_gene: NA; v_gene: TRBV4-3; CDR3aa: CASSQEMGLRDTQYF
j_gene: TRBJ1-3; d_gene: NA; v_gene: TRBV4-1; CDR3aa: CASSPDRPRTIYF
j_gene: TRBJ1-4; d_gene: NA; v_gene: TRBV7-8; CDR3aa: CASSLPEDEKLFF
j_gene: TRBJ1-1; d_gene: NA; v_gene: TRBV7-9; CDR3aa: CASSLTTEAFF
j_gene: TRBJ1-2; d_gene: NA; v_gene: TRBV7-9; CDR3aa: CASSLDAAGSGYTF
j_gene: TRBJ1-1; d_gene: TRBD1; v_gene: TRBV28; CDR3aa: CASIGQGRTEAFF
j_gene: TRBJ1-2; d_gene: TRBD1; v_gene: TRBV4-1; CDR3aa: CASSHPGQASNGYTF
j_gene: TRBJ1-4; d_gene: NA; v_gene: TRBV30; CDR3aa: CAWSSDQREKLFF
j_gene: TRBJ1-6; d_gene: NA; v_gene: TRBV30; CDR3aa: CAWTPLGSPLHF
j_gene: TRBJ2-1; d_gene: NA; v_gene: TRBV20-1; CDR3aa: CSAAGLPNEQFF
j_gene: TRBJ1-3; d_gene: NA; v_gene: TRBV20-1; CDR3aa: CSAPLRGKGNTIYF
j_gene: TRBJ1-4; d_gene: NA; v_gene: TRBV19; CDR3aa: CASRRGGQLERTNEKLFF
j_gene: TRBJ2-7; d_gene: TRBD1; v_gene: TRBV5-6; CDR3aa: CASSRFGQGGAYEQYF
j_gene: TRBJ1-1; d_gene: NA; v_gene: TRBV18; CDR3aa: CASSPPPGKGTEAFF
j_gene: TRBJ2-7; d_gene: NA; v_gene: TRBV20-1; CDR3aa: CSAVELGPDYEQYF
j_gene: TRBJ1-3; d_gene: NA; v_gene: TRBV25-1; CDR3aa: CASRGGRVAADSGNTIYF
j_gene: TRBJ1-2; d_gene: NA; v_gene: TRBV5-1; CDR3aa: CASGFGTGGYTF
j_gene: TRBJ2-4; d_gene: TRBD2; v_gene: TRBV7-8; CDR3aa: CASSLETSGRGAYNIQYF
j_gene: TRBJ2-7; d_gene: NA; v_gene: TRBV7-2; CDR3aa: CASSSQASALSYEQYF
j_gene: TRBJ1-2; d_gene: NA; v_gene: TRBV29-1; CDR3aa: CSVETGGYTF
j_gene: TRBJ2-5; d_gene: NA; v_gene: TRBV7-2; CDR3aa: CASSSGDPETQYF
j_gene: TRBJ2-3; d_gene: TRBD2; v_gene: TRBV28; CDR3aa: CASDRGRGFSDTQYF
j_gene: TRBJ1-5; d_gene: NA; v_gene: TRBV6-2/TRBV6-3; CDR3aa: CASSYESGRSQPQHF
j_gene: TRBJ2-2; d_gene: NA; v_gene: TRBV4-3; CDR3aa: CASSQEAWQNTGELFF
j_gene: TRBJ1-1; d_gene: TRBD1; v_gene: TRBV15; CDR3aa: CATRTAGTGRNTEAFF
j_gene: TRBJ2-3; d_gene: TRBD1; v_gene: TRBV20-1; CDR3aa: CSPGQGVDTQYF
j_gene: TRBJ1-2; d_gene: NA; v_gene: TRBV5-1; CDR3aa: CASSSQADGYTF
j_gene: TRBJ1-6; d_gene: TRBD1; v_gene: TRBV5-5; CDR3aa: CASSGDSRYMPLHF